What follows describes a single T cell receptor (beta chain). Its target is not known. Produced via immunoSEQ multiplex PCR; TCRdb's table is partial and in-frame only. The data hold some 31,000 clones, with over 90% observed a single time. This sample was taken from a study of T cell responses to AZD1222 COVID-19 vaccine. Study findings and constraints: AZD1222 recipients seropositive at baseline numbered only six or seven.

The CDR3 covers 15 residues. Germline assignment: CDR1 LNHNV and CDR2 YYDKDF (reference sequence). The germline V and J ends were trimmed by 0 bases and 0 bases, with 6 bases remaining between them. The sequence came from an adult in good health. Source: peripheral blood, taken on day 0 of AZD1222 vaccination. The V gene is TRBV15, the J gene TRBJ1-5; TRBD1 might be the D (5 bases). CDR3 sequence (DNA): TGTGCCACCAGCAGAGAGACAGCTAGCAATCAGCCCCAGCATTTT. Translated, it gives CATSRETASNQPQHF. Filled out from reference TRBV15 and TRBJ1-5, the complete variable domain reads DAMVIQNPRYQVTQFGKPVTLSCSQTLNHNVMYWYQQKSSQAPKLLFHYYDKDFNNEADTPDNFQSRRPNTSFCFLDIRSPGLGDTAMYLCATSRETASNQPQHFGDGTRLSIL.